This passage covers 27 T cell receptor beta chains from one sample sequenced in a study of human T cells and chemical hapten exposure. Time point of the sample: pre-sensitization, week 0. Treatment described: therapeutic diphenylcyclopropenone sensitization with weekly scalp DPC. TCRdb called the RACE reads again in MiXCR, with one record for every CDR3 protein. The profile covers roughly 380,000 distinct CDR3 sequences, with less than 6.5% appearing a single time and just over 2.5% taken by the ten largest. The specimen comprised whole blood, sampled in connection with sensitization to the hapten diphenylcyclopropenone (DPC). The receptor source for this set is a woman in her 50s with alopecia areata. Some clones in this sample may be carry-over from other donors' samples.

This clonotype was observed a few times. This chain connects TRBV12-3 or TRBV12-4 to TRBJ2-1; 9 bases map to TRBD2. CDR3 length: 17 residues. Trimming cost V 3 bases and J 2 bases; bases outside gene matches: 8. The CDR3 sequence: CASSFDLAGKAYNEQFF. The CDR3, as DNA: TGTGCCAGCAGTTTTGATCTAGCGGGGAAAGCCTACAATGAGCAGTTCTTC.

This rearrangement joins TRBV10-3 to TRBJ1-4; TRBD1 matches at 7 bases. Germline V lookup: CDR1 ENHRY, CDR2 SYGVKD. CDR3 length equals 14 residues. V lost 6 bases, J lost 8 bases, and 9 bases stayed unmatched. The CDR3 region has the DNA TGTGCCATCAGCGCGGACAGGATGAGGGAAAAACTGTTTTTT. Protein product: CAISADRMREKLFF.

This clonotype has ten or more counts. The chain uses TRBV12-3 or TRBV12-4 and TRBJ2-1, with 7 positions matching TRBD1. J was trimmed by 2 bases and V by 6 bases; bases with no gene match: 7. CDR3 length: 15 residues. The CDR3 reads CASSPGQATYNEQFF. The CDR3, as DNA: TGTGCCAGCAGCCCAGGACAGGCTACCTACAATGAGCAGTTCTTC.

This clonotype was observed a few times. The chain couples TRBV27 to TRBJ2-1; TRBD1 agrees at 7 bases. CDR3 length: 14 residues. J gave up 8 bases and V 8 bases, and 12 bases lay outside the gene matches. CDR1 and CDR2 from the germline V gene are MNHEY and SMNVEV (reference sequence). Here the CDR3 reads CASSSGQVWDEQFF. The CDR3 region has the DNA TGTGCCAGCTCCTCCGGACAGGTTTGGGATGAGCAGTTCTTC.

This clonotype appeared many times. The chain links TRBV10-1 to TRBJ1-1; D is possibly TRBD1 (5 bases). V was shortened by 3 bases and J by 7 bases, with 12 bases between the two germline ends. Germline loops: CDR1 WNHNN, CDR2 SYGVQD (reference sequence). This CDR3 is 13 amino acids long. In DNA form, the CDR3 reads TGCGCCAGCAGTGAAGCAGGGTTTGATGAAGCTTTCTTT. Its translation is CASSEAGFDEAFF.

J is TRBJ2-2 and V is TRBV7-2; 10 bases fit TRBD2. The CDR3 is 15 residues long. Trimming took 4 bases from V and 7 from J; bases not matched to a gene: 6. CDR1 is SGHTA, CDR2 FQGNSA, per germline. DNA for the CDR3: TGTGCCAGCAGCTCCACTAGCGGGATCAACGGGGAGCTGTTTTTT. This sequence encodes CASSSTSGINGELFF.

This clonotype occurred many times. V is TRBV3-1 and J is TRBJ1-4; unclear D gene. Per the germline V gene, CDR1 is LGHDT and CDR2 is YNNKEL (reference sequence). V lost 2 bases to trimming and J lost 8 bases, with 18 bases between them. This CDR3 is built from 16 residues. CDR3 bases: TGTGCCAGCAGCCAACGAGGTGACGGGTCAGTCGAAAAACTGTTTTTT. This codes for CASSQRGDGSVEKLFF. The whole variable domain, remainder taken from reference TRBV3-1 and TRBJ1-4, is DTAVSQTPKYLVTQMGNDKSIKCEQNLGHDTMYWYKQDSKKFLKIMFSYNNKELIINETVPNRFSPKSPDKAHLNLHINSLELGDSAVYFCASSQRGDGSVEKLFFGSGTQLSVL.

About this clonotype itself: An end of the junction differs from the germline gene, which may be a read error. This chain joins TRBV14 and TRBJ1-1; 12 nucleotides line up with TRBD1. This CDR3 has 18 residues. Germline V gene data show CDR1 as SGHDN and CDR2 as FVKESK. The CDR3 sequence: CASSQGVWDRGLKTEAFF. CDR3 bases: TGTGCCAGCAGCCAGGGGGTGTGGGACAGGGGGCTGAAAACTGAAGCTTTCTTT.

V usage is TRBV15 and J usage is TRBJ1-1; possible D gene TRBD1, 6 bases. CDR1 is LNHNV, CDR2 YYDKDF, per germline (reference sequence). This CDR3 has 16 amino acids. Trimming cost V 0 bases and J 4 bases, with 15 bases left between them. Written as DNA, the CDR3 is TGTGCCACCAGCAGAGACGGGACAACGCGTGGCACTGAAGCTTTCTTT. Translating gives CATSRDGTTRGTEAFF.

This chain links TRBV6-5 with TRBJ1-1; D gene uncertain. The V end lost 0 bases, the J end lost 7 bases, and 9 bases lay between the germline ends. This CDR3 has 13 residues. The germline CDR1 and CDR2 sequences are MNHEY and SVGAGI. The CDR3 is CASSYSGLDEAFF. The DNA of the CDR3 is TGTGCCAGCAGTTACTCTGGGTTAGATGAAGCTTTCTTT.

This clonotype has at least ten counts. This sequence joins TRBV25-1 and TRBJ2-5; D remains ambiguous. Germline lookup yields CDR1 MGHDK and CDR2 SYGVNS. The CDR3 spans 15 residues. V lost 0 bases and J 1 base, leaving 9 bases between the germline ends. CDR3 region: CASSEYMGLQETQYF. The CDR3 region has the DNA TGTGCCAGCAGTGAATATATGGGCCTCCAAGAGACCCAGTACTTC.

The rearrangement uses TRBV4-1 and TRBJ1-4; TRBD1 is a possible D gene (6 bases). Germline CDR1 MGHRA, CDR2 YSYEKL. This CDR3 contains 15 residues. With 5 bases removed from V and 5 bases from J, the gap between germline ends came to 15 bases. This CDR3 is CASSFTLQGNEKLFF. For the CDR3, the DNA is TGCGCCAGCAGCTTTACTCTCCAGGGGAATGAAAAACTGTTTTTT.

This clonotype occurred many times. The J gene is TRBJ1-2, the V gene TRBV29-1; the D gene is possibly TRBD1 (6 bases). Germline lookup yields CDR1 SQVTM and CDR2 ANQGSEA. The V and J ends lost 0 bases and 6 bases respectively, with 14 bases between them. This CDR3 is 14 amino acids long. The DNA of the CDR3 is TGCAGCGTTGAAGATGAATCCGGGGGCGATGGCTACACCTTC. Translating it yields CSVEDESGGDGYTF.

This clonotype has ten or more counts. The chain links TRBV7-9 to TRBJ2-3; D possibly uses TRBD1 or TRBD2 (6 bases each). There are 18 residues in the CDR3. Trimming took off 6 bases at V and 2 bases at J, with 24 bases between the two ends. The germline gives CDR1 SEHNR, CDR2 FQNEAQ (reference sequence). The CDR3 reads CASRSSGRGLPNTDTQYF. DNA of the CDR3: TGTGCCAGCAGATCCAGCGGACGGGGGCTGCCGAACACAGATACGCAGTATTTT.

The genes are TRBV9 and TRBJ2-1, with D possibly TRBD2 on 6 matching bases. Trimming stripped 0 bases from V and 1 base from J, with 11 bases between. CDR3 length: 16 amino acids. Germline-derived CDR1 and CDR2 are SGDLS and YYNGEE. CDR3 loop: CASSVDSGSSYNEQFF. The CDR3 DNA sequence: TGTGCCAGCAGCGTAGATAGCGGATCATCCTACAATGAGCAGTTCTTC. Combining the CDR3 with reference TRBV9 and TRBJ2-1 gives the whole variable domain DSGVTQTPKHLITATGQRVTLRCSPRSGDLSVYWYQQSLDQGLQFLIQYYNGEERAKGNILERFSAQQFPDLHSELNLSSLELGDSALYFCASSVDSGSSYNEQFFGPGTRLTVL.

This clonotype was observed at least ten times. J is TRBJ1-1 and V is TRBV6-6; 7 nucleotides agree with TRBD1. Germline CDR1 and CDR2: MNHNY and SVGAGI (reference sequence). This CDR3 has 15 residues. Losses at the gene ends were 6 bases for V and 1 base for J; bases not matched to a gene: 8. The CDR3 DNA reads as TGTGCCAGCAGCCCACGACAGGGAACGAACACTGAAGCTTTCTTT. This encodes CASSPRQGTNTEAFF.

This clonotype was seen many times. CDR3 DNA sequence: TGTGCCAGCAGCGGCTTCCTAGCGGGTTTCAATGAGCAGTTCTTC. Its protein product is CASSGFLAGFNEQFF. The V and J genes are TRBV14 and TRBJ2-1, with TRBD2 matching over 8 bases. This CDR3 is 15 amino acids long. Germline CDR1 and CDR2: SGHDN and FVKESK. Losses at the gene ends were 5 bases for V and 6 bases for J; bases not matched to a gene: 9.

This clonotype was observed many times. The chain joins TRBV4-1 to TRBJ2-1; 7 nucleotides agree with TRBD2. Germline assignment: CDR1 MGHRA and CDR2 YSYEKL. V lost 0 bases to trimming and J lost 7 bases; unmatched junction nucleotides: 12. CDR3 size: 17 residues. The CDR3 DNA reads TGCGCCAGCAGCCAAGAGGCAGGTCTAGCGGTAATAAATGAGCAGTTCTTC. It is translated as CASSQEAGLAVINEQFF.

This clonotype was seen a handful of times. CDR3 residues: CATSRGLQGRTDTQYF. The DNA for the CDR3 is TGTGCCACCAGCAGAGGTTTACAGGGGCGGACAGATACGCAGTATTTT. The chain couples TRBV15 to TRBJ2-3; 7 bases agree with TRBD1. The CDR3 spans 16 residues. The germline CDR1 and CDR2 sequences are LNHNV and YYDKDF (reference sequence). The trim removed 1 base at V and 3 bases at J, leaving 7 bases unmatched.

This clonotype was seen a few times. The chain carries TRBV7-6 and TRBJ1-4; 11 bases agree with TRBD1. The ends lost 4 bases at V and 8 bases at J; junction bases unmatched: 9. Germline values: CDR1 SGHVS, CDR2 FNYEAQ. This CDR3 has 16 residues. The CDR3 DNA sequence: TGTGCCAGCAGCTCCCGGACAGGGGGCTCTGGCGAAAAACTGTTTTTT. It yields the protein CASSSRTGGSGEKLFF.

This clonotype was detected a few times. The chain recombines TRBV4-2 with TRBJ1-2, with D hard to call. CDR3 length equals 14 residues. V lost 0 bases, J lost 5 bases, and 10 bases lay in between. CDR1 LGHNA and CDR2 YNFKEQ come from the germline V gene. The CDR3 region is CASSQDGTVYGYTF. The CDR3 coding sequence is TGTGCCAGCAGCCAAGATGGAACAGTTTATGGCTACACCTTC.

This clonotype was counted many times. This rearrangement joins TRBV5-6 to TRBJ1-5; D unclear. Trimming took off 5 bases at V and 2 bases at J, with 5 bases between the two ends. The CDR3 is made up of 12 amino acids. CDR1 and CDR2 (germline): SGHDT, YYEEEE. CDR3 DNA: TGTGCCAGCAGTCGTGGCAATCAGCCCCAGCATTTT. Translated: CASSRGNQPQHF. The full variable domain, completed using reference TRBV5-6 and TRBJ1-5, is DAGVTQSPTHLIKTRGQQVTLRCSPKSGHDTVSWYQQALGQGPQFIFQYYEEEERQRGNFPDRFSGHQFPNYSSELNVNALLLGDSALYLCASSRGNQPQHFGDGTRLSIL.

At least ten counts were recorded for this clonotype. This chain connects TRBV29-1 to TRBJ1-5; D is uncertain. Per the germline V gene, CDR1 is SQVTM and CDR2 is ANQGSEA. This CDR3 is built from 12 residues. V was trimmed by 4 bases and J by 4 bases, leaving 8 bases between them. CDR3 protein: CSVAQQNQPQHF. CDR3 sequence (DNA): TGCAGCGTTGCACAGCAGAATCAGCCCCAGCATTTT.

The rearrangement links TRBV29-1 to TRBJ2-1; 8 nucleotides line up with TRBD2. Germline assignment: CDR1 SQVTM and CDR2 ANQGSEA. V trimming: 5 bases; J trimming: 9 bases; junction bases outside the gene matches: 9. This CDR3 has 13 residues. The CDR3 region is CSVQPGLVTEQFF. The CDR3 DNA reads TGCAGCGTTCAACCGGGACTAGTCACTGAGCAGTTCTTC.

At least ten counts were recorded for this clonotype. The DNA of the CDR3 is TGTGCCAGTCCCGCGCCGGACTACGAGCAGTTCTTC. Residues: CASPAPDYEQFF. The chain joins TRBV12-3 or TRBV12-4 to TRBJ2-1, with D perhaps TRBD2 (6 bases). The CDR3 totals 12 residues. V was shortened by 9 bases and J by 10 bases, with 16 bases between the two germline ends.

This clonotype was seen only a few times. The CDR3 region is CASSPVQGAWTEAFF. CDR3 bases: TGTGCCAGTTCACCCGTCCAGGGGGCCTGGACTGAAGCTTTCTTT. The J gene is TRBJ1-1, the V gene TRBV12-3 or TRBV12-4; the match to TRBD1 covers 8 bases. V was clipped by 9 bases and J by 5 bases; unmatched bases: 14. The CDR3 spans 15 residues.

This clonotype has a handful of counts. The CDR3 region has the DNA TGTGCCACCAGTGATGATCAGGGTCATGGCTACACCTTC. Translating gives CATSDDQGHGYTF. The chain carries TRBV24-1 and TRBJ1-2; TRBD1 might be the D (5 bases). In germline, CDR1 is KGHDR, CDR2 SFDVKD. V was trimmed by 3 bases and J by 6 bases, leaving 10 bases between them. This CDR3 contains 13 residues.